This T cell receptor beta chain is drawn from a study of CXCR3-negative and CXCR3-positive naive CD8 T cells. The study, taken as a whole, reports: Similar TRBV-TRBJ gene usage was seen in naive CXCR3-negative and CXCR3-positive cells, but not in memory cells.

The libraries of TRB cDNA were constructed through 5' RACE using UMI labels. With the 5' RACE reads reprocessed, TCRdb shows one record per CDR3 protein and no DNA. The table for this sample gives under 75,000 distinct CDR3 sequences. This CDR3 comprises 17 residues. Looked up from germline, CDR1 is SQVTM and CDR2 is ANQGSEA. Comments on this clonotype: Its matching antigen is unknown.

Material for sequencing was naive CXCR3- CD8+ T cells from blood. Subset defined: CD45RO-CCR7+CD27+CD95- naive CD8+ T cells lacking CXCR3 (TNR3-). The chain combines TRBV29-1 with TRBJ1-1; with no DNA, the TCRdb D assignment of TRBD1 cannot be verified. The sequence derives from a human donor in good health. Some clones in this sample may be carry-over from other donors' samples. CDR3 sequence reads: CSVEGEAGVTVNTEAFF.